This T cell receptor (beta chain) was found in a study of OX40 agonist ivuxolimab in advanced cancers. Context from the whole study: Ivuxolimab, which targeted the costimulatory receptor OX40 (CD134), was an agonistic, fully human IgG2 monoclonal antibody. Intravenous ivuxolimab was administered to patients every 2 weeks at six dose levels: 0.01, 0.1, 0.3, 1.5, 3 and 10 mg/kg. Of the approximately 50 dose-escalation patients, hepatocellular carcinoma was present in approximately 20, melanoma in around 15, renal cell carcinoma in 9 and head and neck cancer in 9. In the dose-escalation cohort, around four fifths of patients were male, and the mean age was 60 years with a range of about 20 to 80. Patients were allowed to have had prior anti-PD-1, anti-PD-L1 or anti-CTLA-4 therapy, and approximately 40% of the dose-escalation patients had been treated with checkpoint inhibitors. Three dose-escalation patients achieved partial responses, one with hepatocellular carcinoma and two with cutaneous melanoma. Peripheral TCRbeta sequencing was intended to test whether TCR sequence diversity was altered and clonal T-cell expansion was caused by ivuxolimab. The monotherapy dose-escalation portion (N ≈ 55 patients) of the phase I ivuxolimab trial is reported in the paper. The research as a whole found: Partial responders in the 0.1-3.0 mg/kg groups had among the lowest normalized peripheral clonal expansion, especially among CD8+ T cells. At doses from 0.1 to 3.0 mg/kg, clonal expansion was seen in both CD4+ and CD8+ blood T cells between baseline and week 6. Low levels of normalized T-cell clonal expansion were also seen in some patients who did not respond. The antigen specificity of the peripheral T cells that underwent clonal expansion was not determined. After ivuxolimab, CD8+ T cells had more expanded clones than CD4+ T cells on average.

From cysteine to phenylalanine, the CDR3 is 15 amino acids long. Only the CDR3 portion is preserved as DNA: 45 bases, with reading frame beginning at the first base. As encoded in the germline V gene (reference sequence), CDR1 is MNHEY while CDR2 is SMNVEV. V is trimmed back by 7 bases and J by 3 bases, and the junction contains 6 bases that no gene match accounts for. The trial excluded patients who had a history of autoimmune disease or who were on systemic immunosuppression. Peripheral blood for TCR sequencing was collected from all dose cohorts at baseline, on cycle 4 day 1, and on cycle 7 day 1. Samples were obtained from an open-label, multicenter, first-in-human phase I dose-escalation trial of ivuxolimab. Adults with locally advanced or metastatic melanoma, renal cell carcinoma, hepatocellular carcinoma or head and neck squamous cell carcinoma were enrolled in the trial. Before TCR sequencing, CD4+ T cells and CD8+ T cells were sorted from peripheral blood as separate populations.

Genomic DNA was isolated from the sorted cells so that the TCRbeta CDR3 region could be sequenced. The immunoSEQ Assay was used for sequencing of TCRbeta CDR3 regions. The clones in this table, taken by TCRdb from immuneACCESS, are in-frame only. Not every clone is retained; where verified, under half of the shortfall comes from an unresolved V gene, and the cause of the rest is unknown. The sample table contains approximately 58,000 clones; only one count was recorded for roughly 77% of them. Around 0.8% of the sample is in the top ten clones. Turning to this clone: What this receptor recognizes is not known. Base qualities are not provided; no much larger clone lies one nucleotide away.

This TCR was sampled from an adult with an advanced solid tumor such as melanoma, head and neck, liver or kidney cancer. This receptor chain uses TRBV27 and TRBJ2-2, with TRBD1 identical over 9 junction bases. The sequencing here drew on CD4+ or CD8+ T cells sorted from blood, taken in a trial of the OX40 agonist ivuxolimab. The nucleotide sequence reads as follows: TGTGCCAGCAATCCGCGACAGGGGGACACCGGGGAGCTGTTTTTT. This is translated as CASNPRQGDTGELFF.